A single sample gave rise to the 31 T cell receptor beta chains below, sequenced in a study of beta chain features in type 1 diabetes. General study findings and limits: All four CD4+ subsets from Type 1 diabetes patients carried moderately but significantly shorter TCRB CDR3s.

Reverse transcribing all isolated RNA meant expressed TCRB transcripts were sequenced. The assay was immunoSEQ multiplex PCR, and TCRdb's table has in-frame clones only and misses some. The sample has around 280,000 clones; over 12% are singletons. Their antigens remain unidentified. The sample comprised naive CD4+ T cells from blood. These receptors all come from a man between 18 and 29 years old with type 1 diabetes.

There are a few counts of this clone. The chain has TRBV19 and TRBJ2-1; TRBD1 matches at 7 bases. Trimming at V came to 3 bases and at J to 13 bases, leaving 6 bases not matched to a gene. There are 12 residues in the CDR3. Germline lookup yields CDR1 LNHDA and CDR2 SQIVND (reference sequence). The CDR3 loop reads CASSMDRSHQFF. CDR3 nucleotides: TGTGCCAGTAGTATGGACAGGAGTCACCAGTTCTTC.

The genes are TRBV28 and TRBJ2-7; 8 bases fit TRBD2. This CDR3 region has 16 residues. V was clipped by 6 bases and J by 0 bases; unmatched bases: 10. Looked up from germline, CDR1 is MDHEN and CDR2 is SYDVKM. CDR3 sequence (DNA): TGTGCCAGCAGCAAGGAGCGAAGCGGGAGCTCCTACGAGCAGTACTTC. Translating it yields CASSKERSGSSYEQYF.

V usage is TRBV2 and J usage is TRBJ1-1; D might be TRBD1 (6 bases). The CDR3 totals 13 residues. V was pared by 7 bases and J by 2 bases, with 11 bases between. Germline V CDR1 and CDR2: SNHLY, FYNNEI. CDR3 nucleotide sequence: TGTGCCAGCACCTTACAGGGAAACACTGAAGCTTTCTTT. Residues: CASTLQGNTEAFF.

In its sample, this clone was seen a few times. The chain recombines TRBV28 with TRBJ2-7; 9 positions match TRBD1. Germline V lookup: CDR1 MDHEN, CDR2 SYDVKM. Trimming cost V 6 bases and J 3 bases; bases outside gene matches: 3. This CDR3 comprises 13 residues. The CDR3 region is CASSWGQGYEQYF. CDR3 nucleotides: TGTGCCAGCAGCTGGGGACAGGGCTACGAGCAGTACTTC.

This sequence joins TRBV11-2 and TRBJ2-1; the match to TRBD2 covers 15 bases. This CDR3 spans 16 amino acids. The V and J ends lost 5 bases and 7 bases, in that order; junction bases with no gene match: 6. Germline V gene sequence: CDR1 SGHAT, CDR2 FQNNGV. CDR3 coding DNA: TGTGCCAGCAGCCCCGGGGGGACTAGCGGGGGGAATGAGCAGTTCTTC. Translated: CASSPGGTSGGNEQFF.

This clone was counted ten times or more. V is TRBV18 and J is TRBJ2-5, with D uncertain. This CDR3 has 11 residues. Trimming took off 3 bases at V and 3 bases at J, with 2 bases between the two ends. Germline CDR1 and CDR2: KGHSH and LQKENI. This CDR3 is CASSPKETQYF. CDR3 sequence (DNA): TGTGCCAGCTCACCCAAAGAGACCCAGTACTTC. Full variable domain (outside the CDR3, taken from reference TRBV18 and TRBJ2-5): NAGVMQNPRHLVRRRGQEARLRCSPMKGHSHVYWYRQLPEEGLKFMVYLQKENIIDESGMPKERFSAEFPKEGPSILRIQQVVRGDSAAYFCASSPKETQYFGPGTRLLVL.

The chain uses TRBV30 and TRBJ1-3, with D perhaps TRBD1 (5 bases). Between the trimmed V and J ends, which lost 0 bases and 2 bases, there was a span of 11 bases. CDR3 length equals 15 residues. Germline V gene lookup returns CDR1 GTSNPN and CDR2 SVGIG (reference sequence). The CDR3 coding sequence is TGTGCCTGGAGTGTATTCGGGGGACCTGGAAACACCATATATTTT. As protein: CAWSVFGGPGNTIYF. Full variable domain (remainder filled in from reference TRBV30 and TRBJ1-3): SQTIHQWPATLVQPVGSPLSLECTVEGTSNPNLYWYRQAAGRGLQLLFYSVGIGQISSEVPQNLSASRPQDRQFILSSKKLLLSDSGFYLCAWSVFGGPGNTIYFGEGSWLTVV.

This chain joins TRBV28 and TRBJ2-1; D may be TRBD2 (5 bases). Trimming removed 3 bases at V and 15 bases at J, with 12 bases between. The CDR3 spans 11 residues. Germline-derived CDR1 and CDR2 are MDHEN and SYDVKM. CDR3: CASSFEGRRFF. Written as DNA, the CDR3 is TGTGCCAGCAGTTTTGAGGGCCGCCGGTTCTTC.

V gene TRBV20-1 combines with J gene TRBJ1-2; D is uncertain. From germline, CDR1 is DFQATT and CDR2 SNEGSKA (reference sequence). V lost 1 base and J lost 8, with 8 bases in between. The CDR3 runs 11 residues. CDR3 in DNA: TGCAGTGCTAGAGTTCAGGCGGGCTACACCTTC. As protein: CSARVQAGYTF.

CDR3 coding DNA: TGTGCCTGGAGTCCTATAGGAGGTCTCCGTCTCACAGATACGCAGTATTTT. This sequence encodes CAWSPIGGLRLTDTQYF. The chain uses TRBV30 and TRBJ2-3; TRBD2 might be the D (5 bases). Germline CDR1 is GTSNPN and CDR2 is SVGIG (reference sequence). The length of the CDR3 is 17 residues. V lost 2 bases to trimming and J lost 2 bases, with 20 bases between them.

This clone was observed a few times. The chain has TRBV27 and TRBJ2-5; 12 positions agree with TRBD1. The germline gives CDR1 MNHEY, CDR2 SMNVEV (reference sequence). V was clipped by 3 bases and J by 3 bases; unmatched bases: 5. The CDR3 runs to 16 residues. The CDR3 spells CASSLRGQGAEETQYF. As DNA, the CDR3 is TGTGCCAGCAGTTTGAGGGGACAGGGGGCGGAAGAGACCCAGTACTTC.

The V and J genes are TRBV4-1 and TRBJ1-2; TRBD1 is a possible D gene (6 bases). This CDR3 has 16 residues. Trimming shortened V by 1 base and J by 4 bases, and 16 bases separated the two germline ends. Germline CDR1 and CDR2: MGHRA and YSYEKL. The CDR3 region has the DNA TGCGCCAGCAGCCAAGGGGACGGGGGGCAGTTCTATGGCTACACCTTC. This translates into CASSQGDGGQFYGYTF.

This clone was counted a few times. The chain couples TRBV7-6 to TRBJ1-1, with 10 bases aligning to TRBD1. Germline V gene lookup returns CDR1 SGHVS and CDR2 FNYEAQ. The CDR3 has 17 residues. V dropped 1 base and J dropped 0; count of bases not matched to a gene: 5. CDR3 amino acids: CASSLVTGGELNTEAFF. CDR3 bases: TGTGCCAGCAGCTTAGTGACAGGGGGCGAACTGAACACTGAAGCTTTCTTT.

This clone appeared a few times. Written as DNA, the CDR3 is TGTGCCAGTACCCTGGACAGGGCGATCGTCGGTGGCTACACCTTC. Its translation: CASTLDRAIVGGYTF. The chain carries TRBV19 and TRBJ1-2; 8 nucleotides line up with TRBD1. The germline gives CDR1 LNHDA, CDR2 SQIVND (reference sequence). V shed 7 bases, J shed 7 bases, and the junction held 14 bases outside the gene matches. This CDR3 contains 15 residues.

This chain uses TRBV5-1 with TRBJ2-3; D remains ambiguous. The CDR3 length is 16 residues. The germline V and J ends were trimmed by 0 bases and 2 bases, with 13 bases remaining between them. Germline CDR1 and CDR2: SGHRS and YFSETQ. The CDR3 loop reads CASSLAPAGHTDTQYF. Here the CDR3 DNA reads TGCGCCAGCAGCTTGGCCCCGGCAGGTCACACAGATACGCAGTATTTT.

The V and J genes are TRBV6-6 and TRBJ1-1, with TRBD1 identical over 7 bases. The CDR3 loop spans 12 amino acids. With 8 bases clipped from V and 4 bases from J, the junction kept 4 bases outside the gene matches. In germline, CDR1 is MNHNY, CDR2 SVGAGI (reference sequence). The CDR3 sequence is CASVQGGTEAFF. In DNA, the CDR3 is TGTGCCAGCGTCCAGGGGGGCACTGAAGCTTTCTTT.

This clone was counted a few times. The chain couples TRBV29-1 to TRBJ2-4; D might be TRBD1 (5 bases). V was cut by 0 bases and J by 5 bases, with 8 bases left in between. In germline, CDR1 is SQVTM, CDR2 ANQGSEA. The CDR3 loop spans 13 amino acids. CDR3 nucleotides: TGCAGCGTTGAAGAGGACAATGAAAACATTCAGTACTTC. Translation gives CSVEEDNENIQYF.

The chain employs TRBV11-2 and TRBJ2-1, with 12 bases identical to TRBD2. Losses at the gene ends were 2 bases for V and 3 bases for J; bases not matched to a gene: 5. CDR1 and CDR2 from the germline V gene are SGHAT and FQNNGV. The CDR3 runs to 17 residues. The CDR3 protein is CASSLKPSGGGYNEQFF. CDR3 bases: TGTGCCAGCAGCTTAAAACCTAGCGGGGGGGGCTACAATGAGCAGTTCTTC.

J is TRBJ2-2 and V is TRBV5-1; 7 bases align to TRBD2. CDR3 length: 15 residues. Germline CDR1 SGHRS, CDR2 YFSETQ. The trim removed 4 bases at V and 4 bases at J, leaving 7 bases unmatched. The CDR3 DNA follows: TGCGCCAGCAGCCCCGAGAGCGGGGTCACCGGGGAGCTGTTTTTT. As protein: CASSPESGVTGELFF. The entire variable domain, with the rest obtained from reference TRBV5-1 and TRBJ2-2, is as follows: KAGVTQTPRYLIKTRGQQVTLSCSPISGHRSVSWYQQTPGQGLQFLFEYFSETQRNKGNFPGRFSGRQFSNSRSEMNVSTLELGDSALYLCASSPESGVTGELFFGEGSRLTVL.

J is TRBJ2-7 and V is TRBV5-1; TRBD1 aligns across 9 bases. The V and J ends lost 1 base and 6 bases, in that order; junction bases with no gene match: 5. CDR1 and CDR2 (germline): SGHRS, YFSETQ. The CDR3 is 14 amino acids. The chain's CDR3 is CASSLRQGVIEQYF. The CDR3 DNA reads as TGCGCCAGCAGCTTGAGACAGGGGGTGATCGAGCAGTACTTC.

This rearrangement joins TRBV28 to TRBJ2-1, with TRBD2 matching over 14 bases. V shed 5 bases and J 7 bases; nucleotides not matched to a gene: 10. The CDR3 runs to 17 residues. CDR1 MDHEN and CDR2 SYDVKM come from the germline V gene. In DNA form, the CDR3 reads TGTGCCAGCAGTCCGGTGGTGACTAGCGGGGGGGCGAATGAGCAGTTCTTC. This sequence encodes CASSPVVTSGGANEQFF.

This clone was seen only a few times. The chain combines TRBV19 with TRBJ1-1; D not resolved. The CDR3 is made up of 11 amino acids. V dropped 3 bases and J dropped 10 bases, with 9 bases sitting between them. The germline V gene has CDR1 LNHDA and CDR2 SQIVND (reference sequence). The CDR3 coding sequence is TGTGCCAGTAGTATGCGGGGAGTAGCTTTCTTT. Translating it yields CASSMRGVAFF. Full variable domain (remainder filled in from reference TRBV19 and TRBJ1-1): DGGITQSPKYLFRKEGQNVTLSCEQNLNHDAMYWYRQDPGQGLRLIYYSQIVNDFQKGDIAEGYSVSREKKESFPLTVTSAQKNPTAFYLCASSMRGVAFFGQGTRLTVV.

This clone has just a few counts. This chain connects TRBV30 to TRBJ2-5, with 10 bases fitting TRBD2. CDR1 is GTSNPN, CDR2 SVGIG, per germline (reference sequence). This CDR3 spans 15 amino acids. Germline trimming cut 4 bases from V and 9 bases from J; bases unmatched to any gene: 14. Written as DNA, the CDR3 is TGTGCCTGGACGAGCCTCCTAGCGGGGGTCCGGGCCCAGTACTTC. Translating it yields CAWTSLLAGVRAQYF.

This clone was counted between two and nine times. Different DNA sequences within this sample yield the same CDR3. This chain connects TRBV29-1 to TRBJ2-5; 8 nucleotides agree with TRBD1. The CDR3 has 13 amino acids. Trimming cost V 4 bases and J 5 bases; bases outside gene matches: 6. Germline CDR1 and CDR2: SQVTM and ANQGSEA. The CDR3 sequence is CSVARTGQETQYF. CDR3 nucleotides: TGCAGCGTTGCCCGGACAGGGCAGGAGACCCAGTACTTC.

This clone was seen a handful of times. The J gene is TRBJ2-2, the V gene TRBV27; D may be TRBD2 (6 bases). The CDR3 consists of 15 residues. Germline lookup yields CDR1 MNHEY and CDR2 SMNVEV (reference sequence). The germline V and J ends were trimmed by 3 bases and 7 bases, with 15 bases remaining between them. The CDR3 loop is CASSFGGAGFGELFF. The CDR3 bases are TGTGCCAGCAGTTTTGGTGGCGCGGGGTTCGGGGAGCTGTTTTTT.

The J gene is TRBJ1-5, the V gene TRBV4-1; the D gene is possibly TRBD1 (5 bases). Trimming removed 4 bases at V and 11 bases at J, with 18 bases between. Germline V gene sequence: CDR1 MGHRA, CDR2 YSYEKL. The CDR3 loop spans 14 amino acids. The CDR3 is CASSLQSDSLTQHF. For the CDR3, the DNA is TGCGCCAGCAGCCTGCAATCCGACAGTTTGACCCAGCATTTT.

This clone appeared a few times. The gene calls are TRBV5-1 and TRBJ2-7; 8 bases map to TRBD2. Germline values: CDR1 SGHRS, CDR2 YFSETQ. The ends lost 0 bases at V and 1 base at J; junction bases unmatched: 12. CDR3 size: 18 residues. CDR3 protein: CASSLAPSGSGTSYEQYF. CDR3 sequence (DNA): TGCGCCAGCAGCTTGGCCCCCAGTGGTAGCGGGACATCCTACGAGCAGTACTTC.

V is TRBV18 and J is TRBJ2-1; D may be TRBD1 (6 bases). The CDR3 sequence is 15 residues long. Per germline, CDR1 KGHSH and CDR2 LQKENI. Trimming shortened V by 4 bases and J by 4 bases, and 14 bases separated the two germline ends. This chain's CDR3 is CASSHDRTEYNEQFF. As DNA, the CDR3 is TGTGCCAGCTCACACGATAGGACAGAATACAATGAGCAGTTCTTC.

In this sample, this clone turned up a few times. This rearrangement joins TRBV4-2 to TRBJ2-1, with TRBD2 matching 7 bases. Germline V lookup: CDR1 LGHNA, CDR2 YNFKEQ. This CDR3 comprises 17 residues. V dropped 0 bases and J dropped 9; count of bases not matched to a gene: 14. This CDR3 is CASSQDLARRGGGEQFF. The CDR3 DNA reads TGTGCCAGCAGCCAAGATCTGGCTCGTAGAGGCGGGGGTGAGCAGTTCTTC.

In this sample, this clone turned up a few times. J is TRBJ2-7 and V is TRBV7-8; 9 bases line up with TRBD2. There are 16 residues in the CDR3. Per the germline V gene, CDR1 is SGHVS and CDR2 is FQNEAQ. V lost 0 bases, J lost 6 bases, and 9 bases stayed unmatched. The CDR3 is CASSLASASGTSEQYF. CDR3 nucleotide sequence: TGTGCCAGCAGCTTAGCCTCGGCTAGCGGGACCTCCGAGCAGTACTTC.

The chain employs TRBV7-2 and TRBJ2-7; 7 bases line up with TRBD2. The V gene's germline CDR1 is SGHTA and CDR2 FQGNSA. CDR3 length: 15 residues. After removal of 5 bases from V and 0 bases from J, the junction contained 7 bases not matched to a gene. CDR3 DNA sequence: TGTGCCAGCAGCGCCCTAGCGGCAACCTCCTACGAGCAGTACTTC. It translates to CASSALAATSYEQYF. Full variable domain (outside the CDR3, taken from reference TRBV7-2 and TRBJ2-7): GAGVSQSPSNKVTEKGKDVELRCDPISGHTALYWYRQSLGQGLEFLIYFQGNSAPDKSGLPSDRFSAERTGGSVSTLTIQRTQQEDSAVYLCASSALAATSYEQYFGPGTRLTVT.